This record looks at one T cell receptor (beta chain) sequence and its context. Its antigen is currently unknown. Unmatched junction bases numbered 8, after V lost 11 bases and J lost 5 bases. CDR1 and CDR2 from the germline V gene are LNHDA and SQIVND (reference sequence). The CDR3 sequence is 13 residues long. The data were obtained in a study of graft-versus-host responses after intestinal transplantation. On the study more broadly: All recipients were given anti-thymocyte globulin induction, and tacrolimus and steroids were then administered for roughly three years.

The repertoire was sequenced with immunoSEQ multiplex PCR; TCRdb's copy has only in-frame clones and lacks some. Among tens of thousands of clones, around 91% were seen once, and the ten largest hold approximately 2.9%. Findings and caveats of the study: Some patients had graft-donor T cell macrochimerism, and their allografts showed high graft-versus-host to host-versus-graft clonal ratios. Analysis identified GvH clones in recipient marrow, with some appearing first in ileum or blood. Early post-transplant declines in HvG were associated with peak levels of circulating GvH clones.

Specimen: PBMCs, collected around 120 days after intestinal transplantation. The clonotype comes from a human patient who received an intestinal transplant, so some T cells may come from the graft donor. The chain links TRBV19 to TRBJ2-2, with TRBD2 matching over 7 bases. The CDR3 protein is CAVDPGGTGELFF. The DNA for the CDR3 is TGTGCCGTTGACCCGGGGGGAACCGGGGAGCTGTTTTTT.